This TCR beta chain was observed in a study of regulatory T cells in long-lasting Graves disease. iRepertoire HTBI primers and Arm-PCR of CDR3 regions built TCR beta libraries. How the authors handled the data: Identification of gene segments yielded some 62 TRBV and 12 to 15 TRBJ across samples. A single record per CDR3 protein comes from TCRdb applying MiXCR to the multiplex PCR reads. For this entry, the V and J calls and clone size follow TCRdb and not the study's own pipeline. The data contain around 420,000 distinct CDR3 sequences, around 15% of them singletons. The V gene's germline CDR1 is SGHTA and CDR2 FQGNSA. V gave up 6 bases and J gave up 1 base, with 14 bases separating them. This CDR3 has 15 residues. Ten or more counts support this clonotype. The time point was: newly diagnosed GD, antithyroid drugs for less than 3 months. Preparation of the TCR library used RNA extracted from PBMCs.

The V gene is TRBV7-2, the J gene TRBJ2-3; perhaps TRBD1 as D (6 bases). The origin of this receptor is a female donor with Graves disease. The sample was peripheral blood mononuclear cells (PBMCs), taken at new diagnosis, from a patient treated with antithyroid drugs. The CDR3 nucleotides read TGTGCCAGCAGGTTTCCGGGACAAGGCACAGATACGCAGTATTTT. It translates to CASRFPGQGTDTQYF. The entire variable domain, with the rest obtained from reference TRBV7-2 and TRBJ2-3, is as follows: GAGVSQSPSNKVTEKGKDVELRCDPISGHTALYWYRQSLGQGLEFLIYFQGNSAPDKSGLPSDRFSAERTGGSVSTLTIQRTQQEDSAVYLCASRFPGQGTDTQYFGPGTRLTVL.